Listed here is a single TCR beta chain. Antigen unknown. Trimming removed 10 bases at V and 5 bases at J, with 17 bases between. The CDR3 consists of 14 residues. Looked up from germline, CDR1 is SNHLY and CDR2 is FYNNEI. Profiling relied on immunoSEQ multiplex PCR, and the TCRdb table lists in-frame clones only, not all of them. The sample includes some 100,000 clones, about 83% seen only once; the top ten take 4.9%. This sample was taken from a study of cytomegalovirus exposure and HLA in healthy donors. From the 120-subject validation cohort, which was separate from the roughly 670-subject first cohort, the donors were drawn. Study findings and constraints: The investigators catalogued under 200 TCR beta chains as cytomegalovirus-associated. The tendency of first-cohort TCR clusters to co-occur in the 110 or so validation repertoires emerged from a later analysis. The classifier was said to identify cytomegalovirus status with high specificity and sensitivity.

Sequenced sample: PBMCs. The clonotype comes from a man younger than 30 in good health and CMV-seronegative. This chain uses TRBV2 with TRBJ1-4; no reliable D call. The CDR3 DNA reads TGTGCCACCACTGCCAGGCGACTAAATGAAAAACTGTTTTTT. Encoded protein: CATTARRLNEKLFF.